The present entry profiles one T cell receptor (beta chain) with its context. This clonotype was picked up a small number of times. Its antigen is still unknown. At one of its ends the junction is not consistent with the germline gene, which may arise from a read error. This specimen comes from a study of neurological immune-mediated disorders (dated by TCRdb to about 2019). Study-level background: Among the roughly 34 multiple sclerosis patients, relapsing-remitting MS was present in approximately 31 and secondary progressive MS was present in 3. The cohort was made up of some 70 subjects, consisting of some 14 HAM/TSP patients, 35 or so multiple sclerosis patients and 20 healthy controls. Peripheral blood TCR-beta repertoires from patients with HTLV-I-associated myelopathy (HAM/TSP), patients with multiple sclerosis, and healthy controls were compared in the study using UMI-based sequencing. The 90 to 120 TCR-beta libraries covered PBMC samples along with longitudinal samples, technical triplicates, and paired sorted CD4+ and CD8+ T-cell subsets. Summary of the overall study and its limitations: TCR clonal expansion was greatest in HAM/TSP patients and smallest in MS patients, who ranked below even healthy controls. No identical CDR3 amino acid sequences were found to be shared among expanded clones across subjects, suggesting that TCR-beta repertoires were private in all groups. In phylogenetic analysis, the repertoires of 18 of 34 MS patients grouped into a cluster of related CDR3 sequences, which suggests a possible signature at the repertoire level. The MS cluster was not associated with any clinical or MRI features, and the authors stated that larger cohorts are needed.

Measured from the cysteine to the phenylalanine, the CDR3 is 12 residues long. Only CDR3 DNA is held: 36 bases, read in frame from base 1. The germline V gene (reference sequence) yields SEHNR for CDR1 and FQNEAQ for CDR2. cDNA was synthesized by template-switch 5'RACE using a primer carrying a 10-nucleotide random unique molecular identifier by which each TCR transcript was tagged. Each sequencing run produced over 190 million TCR-beta sequences covering 15-18 subjects. The RNeasy kit was used for extraction of total RNA. Using the KAPA Real-time Library Amplification kit, TCR-beta VDJ regions were amplified with primers for the TCR constant region and the 5'RACE anchor. A first PCR added sample indexes and Illumina adaptors, after which a second PCR increased the library yield. The roughly 650 bp TCR product was size-selected on a 2% E-gel SizeSelection system after Ampure bead purification. Before pooling, libraries had their quality checked on a Bioanalyzer, their concentration measured with Qubit, and their quantity determined with the Kapa Library Quantification kit. An Illumina HiSeq 2500 sequenced the libraries paired-end 2 x 150 bp. To increase sequence diversity, about 25-31% phiX was spiked into each library pool. Per the source publication's procedure: The quality-filtered reads were processed with the UMI-based MiGEC pipeline, whose error correction step removed more than 80% of the raw TCR sequences. IMGT germline references were used for aligning VDJ genes, and each clonotype was defined as a unique CDR3 amino acid sequence together with its V-J genes. Clonal expansion, Shannon diversity and CDR3 relatedness (CalcPairwiseDistances, ClusterSamples) were evaluated with VDJtools, and phylogenetic trees were built with CLCbio workbench. A clone was classed as expanded if it had 8 or more unique UMIs, a cutoff based on coefficient-of-variation modelling across technical triplicates. The raw public data were reprocessed by TCRdb itself: fastp quality trimming at Q25, MiXCR clonotype calling, in-frame beta chains only. CDR3 protein duplicates are merged, each entry listing the most common genes and DNA. These V and J calls are TCRdb output, not the study's own analysis. This sample holds tens of thousands of distinct CDR3 sequences; roughly 2.6% were observed only once. Of the sample, roughly 1.2% falls within the top ten clones.

For unsorted PBMC libraries, 2 million PBMCs were used after storage in RNAlater at -80 degrees C until RNA extraction. The multiple sclerosis patients were enrolled in a US clinical protocol that evaluated disease progression with magnetic resonance imaging. Peripheral blood was subjected to Ficoll-Hypaque density gradient centrifugation to isolate PBMCs, which were then cryopreserved in liquid nitrogen. The receptor was isolated from a young woman with multiple sclerosis. The specimen was PBMCs. In this chain, TRBV7-9 is recombined with TRBJ2-7; the best D guess is TRBD2, with 7 bases matching. The sequenced DNA is TGTGCCAGCAGCCCAGAACAGGGAGGGCTAGTCTTC. It translates to CASSPEQGGLVF.